These 18 T cell receptor beta chains came from one sample sequenced in a study of cytomegalovirus exposure and HLA in healthy donors. Researchers ran the PCR with 60 Vbeta and 13 Jbeta primers. Repertoires were generated with immunoSEQ multiplex PCR, while TCRdb's copy carries only in-frame clones and drops some. The table has around 130,000 clones, roughly four fifths seen once. The sample comprised PBMCs. These receptor sequences come from a woman aged 35 to 49 in good health and CMV-seropositive.

This chain links TRBV6-5 with TRBJ2-7, with D unresolved. Per germline, CDR1 MNHEY and CDR2 SVGAGI. The length of the CDR3 is 12 residues. Trimming cost V 5 bases and J 6 bases, with 11 bases left between them. DNA for the CDR3: TGTGCCAGCAGTGAAAGACTTTTCGAGCAGTACTTC. Protein sequence: CASSERLFEQYF.

The count of this clone is one. The V gene is TRBV10-3, the J gene TRBJ1-1, with 8 bases matching TRBD1. After removal of 3 bases from V and 0 bases from J, the junction contained 12 bases not matched to a gene. Germline CDR1 is ENHRY and CDR2 is SYGVKD. This CDR3 contains 18 residues. The CDR3 region has the DNA TGTGCCATCAGTGATGGGTTTACGACAGGGGAGGTGAACACTGAAGCTTTCTTT. This gives the protein CAISDGFTTGEVNTEAFF.

This clone was detected only once. This same CDR3 is encoded by further DNA sequences in the sample. This CDR3 is CASSIGQSNEQFF. The CDR3 bases are TGTGCCAGTAGTATCGGACAGAGCAATGAGCAGTTCTTC. The gene calls are TRBV19 and TRBJ2-1, with D possibly matching TRBD1 (6 bases). Trimming took off 3 bases at V and 6 bases at J, with 9 bases between the two ends. In germline, CDR1 is LNHDA, CDR2 SQIVND (reference sequence). The length of the CDR3 is 13 residues.

The chain employs TRBV9 and TRBJ2-6; D unresolved. The CDR3 covers 17 residues. V lost 0 bases, J lost 1 base, and 11 bases lay in between. From germline, CDR1 is SGDLS and CDR2 YYNGEE. CDR3 loop: CASSVAQFPSGANVLTF. The DNA of the CDR3 is TGTGCCAGCAGCGTAGCACAGTTCCCTTCTGGGGCCAACGTCCTGACTTTC.

The chain couples TRBV9 to TRBJ2-2, with D possibly TRBD1 on 6 matching bases. This CDR3 is built from 15 residues. Trimming shortened V by 6 bases and J by 3 bases, and 15 bases separated the two germline ends. Germline CDR1 SGDLS, CDR2 YYNGEE. The CDR3 reads CASTPGVRDTGELFF. DNA of the CDR3: TGTGCCAGCACCCCAGGGGTTAGAGACACCGGGGAGCTGTTTTTT.

About this clone: At one end the junction does not follow the germline gene, possibly because of a read error. V usage is TRBV7-7 and J usage is TRBJ2-2; 8 bases map to TRBD1. Looked up from germline, CDR1 is SSHAT and CDR2 is FNYEAQ (reference sequence). This CDR3 region has 14 residues. CDR3 in amino acids: CASSSQTGAGELFF. Written as DNA, the CDR3 is TGTGCTAGCAGCTCTCAGACAGGGGCCGGGGAGCTGTTTTTT.

Regarding this clone: Within the sample, other DNA sequences also encode this same CDR3. As DNA, the CDR3 is TGTGCCAGCAGTCGAGGGACAGAAGAGACCCAGTACTTC. Encoded protein: CASSRGTEETQYF. This sequence joins TRBV7-2 and TRBJ2-5; 7 nucleotides align to TRBD1. Germline CDR1 and CDR2: SGHTA and FQGNSA. The J segment lost 3 bases and the V segment lost 6 bases, leaving 4 bases of the junction unmatched. The CDR3 has 13 residues.

This clone was observed a single time. The chain is built from TRBV11-2 and TRBJ2-1; 12 bases map to TRBD2. Germline lookup yields CDR1 SGHAT and CDR2 FQNNGV. The CDR3 is made up of 15 amino acids. Trimming at V came to 2 bases and at J to 4 bases, leaving 0 bases not matched to a gene. CDR3 DNA: TGTGCCAGCAGCTTAACTAGCGGGAGGTACAATGAGCAGTTCTTC. The encoded protein is CASSLTSGRYNEQFF.

This clone was observed many times. The genes are TRBV6-5 and TRBJ2-7; weak D call: TRBD2 (7 bases). Germline V gives CDR1 MNHEY, CDR2 SVGAGI. V lost 0 bases and J 3 bases, leaving 12 bases between the germline ends. The CDR3 consists of 15 residues. The CDR3 reads CASSYSGGQGYEQYF. As DNA, the CDR3 is TGTGCCAGCAGTTACTCCGGGGGGCAGGGCTACGAGCAGTACTTC.

The chain couples TRBV5-8 to TRBJ1-5; D perhaps matches TRBD1 (6 bases). V lost 0 bases and J 6 bases, leaving 7 bases between the germline ends. The CDR3 covers 13 residues. The germline V gene encodes CDR1 SGHTS and CDR2 YDEGEE. CDR3 in amino acids: CASSLDRVQPQHF. CDR3 in DNA: TGTGCCAGCAGCTTGGACAGGGTTCAGCCCCAGCATTTT.

The chain couples TRBV10-3 to TRBJ1-6; maybe TRBD1 (5 bases). Trimming took 8 bases from V and 6 from J, leaving 14 bases between them. Germline loops: CDR1 ENHRY, CDR2 SYGVKD. The CDR3 length is 14 residues. CDR3 loop: CAIGKTDTNSPLHF. As DNA, the CDR3 is TGTGCCATCGGTAAGACAGACACTAATTCACCCCTCCACTTT.

The rearrangement uses TRBV5-1 and TRBJ1-2; 9 positions match TRBD1. V shed 4 bases and J 4 bases; nucleotides not matched to a gene: 8. Germline V gene sequence: CDR1 SGHRS, CDR2 YFSETQ. This CDR3 has 15 residues. The CDR3 region has the DNA TGCGCCAGCAGCCAGGATGGGACAGGGACCTATGGCTACACCTTC. Translation: CASSQDGTGTYGYTF.

The rearrangement links TRBV11-2 to TRBJ1-1; no clear D. The CDR3 extends over 12 amino acids. V lost 1 base to trimming and J lost 7 bases, with 7 bases between them. Germline CDR1 reads SGHAT; CDR2 reads FQNNGV. The DNA of the CDR3 is TGTGCCAGCAGCTTAGCTCGGGTTGAAGCTTTCTTT. Encoded protein: CASSLARVEAFF.

The rearrangement uses TRBV29-1 and TRBJ2-5; D is unresolved. Germline V CDR1 and CDR2: SQVTM, ANQGSEA. Trimming took off 5 bases at V and 5 bases at J, with 12 bases between the two ends. The CDR3 runs 12 residues. The CDR3 region is CSVSLPGETQYF. The CDR3 bases are TGCAGCGTTTCCCTCCCCGGGGAGACCCAGTACTTC.

This chain uses TRBV7-8 with TRBJ1-4; D remains unclear. This CDR3 contains 19 residues. Trimming took 1 base from V and 0 from J, leaving 18 bases between them. Germline-derived CDR1 and CDR2 are SGHVS and FQNEAQ. The CDR3 loop is CASSLVVQTFGATNEKLFF. As DNA, the CDR3 is TGTGCCAGCAGCTTAGTGGTCCAGACCTTTGGAGCAACTAATGAAAAACTGTTTTTT.

The chain combines TRBV5-1 with TRBJ2-1; a weak D match, TRBD2 (6 bases). The V gene lost 7 bases and the J gene lost 0 bases, with 20 bases spanning the gap. The CDR3 totals 17 residues. Germline assignment: CDR1 SGHRS and CDR2 YFSETQ. CDR3: CASRYLTTGVSYNEQFF. The CDR3 DNA is TGCGCCAGCCGCTACCTGACAACGGGGGTCTCCTACAATGAGCAGTTCTTC. The full variable domain, with the rest looked up from reference TRBV5-1 and TRBJ2-1, is KAGVTQTPRYLIKTRGQQVTLSCSPISGHRSVSWYQQTPGQGLQFLFEYFSETQRNKGNFPGRFSGRQFSNSRSEMNVSTLELGDSALYLCASRYLTTGVSYNEQFFGPGTRLTVL.

Concerning this clone: This CDR3 is also generated by other DNA sequences in the sample. The rearrangement uses TRBV19 and TRBJ1-5; no clear D gene. Germline V CDR1 and CDR2: LNHDA, SQIVND (reference sequence). V lost 6 bases, J lost 2 bases, and 5 bases lay in between. CDR3 length equals 12 residues. CDR3 sequence reads: CASRTGNQPQHF. DNA of the CDR3: TGTGCCAGTAGAACAGGCAATCAGCCCCAGCATTTT.

This chain joins TRBV7-9 and TRBJ2-7, with D hard to call. Germline V gene lookup returns CDR1 SEHNR and CDR2 FQNEAQ (reference sequence). This CDR3 comprises 15 residues. Trimming removed 1 base from V and 0 bases from J, with 10 bases in between. CDR3 amino acids: CASSLGQPSSYEQYF. CDR3 in DNA: TGTGCCAGCAGCTTAGGACAACCAAGCTCCTACGAGCAGTACTTC.